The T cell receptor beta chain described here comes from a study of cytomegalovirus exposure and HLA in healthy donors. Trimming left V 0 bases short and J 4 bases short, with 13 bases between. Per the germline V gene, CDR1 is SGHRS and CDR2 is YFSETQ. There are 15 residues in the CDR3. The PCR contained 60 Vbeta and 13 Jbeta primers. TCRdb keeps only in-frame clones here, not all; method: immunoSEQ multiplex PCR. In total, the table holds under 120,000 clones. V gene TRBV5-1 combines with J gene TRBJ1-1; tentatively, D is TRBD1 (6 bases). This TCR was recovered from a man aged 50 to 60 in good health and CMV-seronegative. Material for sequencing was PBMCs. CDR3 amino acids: CASSLDGGGATEAFF. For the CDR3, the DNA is TGCGCCAGCAGCTTGGACGGTGGGGGGGCCACTGAAGCTTTCTTT.